The rows below give T cell receptor beta chains drawn from one sample of a study of CD8+ T cells in alopecia areata. Here immunoSEQ multiplex PCR was the method, and the copy in TCRdb shows in-frame clones only, minus some. The sample contains over 120,000 clones, around 50% of which appear only once. The sample here was CD4+ T cells sorted from blood, taken at week 0. The receptor set was obtained from a human donor with alopecia areata. Each CDR3 is given with its conserved first and last residue. D genes are given only for firm matches. Clone size appears in some rows only: once, few, many, or a class for an expanded clone.

d_gene: NA; j_gene: TRBJ2-5; abundance: NA; v_gene: TRBV27; CDR3aa: CASSLRDGGRETQYF; CDR3nt: TGTGCCAGCAGTCTACGGGATGGCGGTAGGGAGACCCAGTACTTC
d_gene: TRBD1; j_gene: TRBJ2-7; abundance: NA; v_gene: TRBV7-2; CDR3aa: CASSSGQGRIEQYF; CDR3nt: TGTGCCAGCAGCTCTGGACAGGGTAGGATCGAGCAGTACTTC
d_gene: TRBD1; j_gene: TRBJ2-2; abundance: NA; v_gene: TRBV9; CDR3aa: CASDRGDNTGELFF; CDR3nt: TGTGCCAGCGACAGGGGCGACAACACCGGGGAGCTGTTTTTT
d_gene: NA; j_gene: TRBJ2-1; abundance: NA; v_gene: TRBV7-4; CDR3aa: CASSFRGKSYNEQFF; CDR3nt: TGTGCCAGCAGCTTTAGAGGCAAATCCTACAATGAGCAGTTCTTC
d_gene: NA; j_gene: TRBJ1-5; abundance: once; v_gene: TRBV10-3; CDR3aa: CAIREGRATNQPQHF; CDR3nt: TGTGCCATCAGGGAGGGACGGGCAACGAATCAGCCCCAGCATTTT
d_gene: NA; j_gene: TRBJ2-7; abundance: NA; v_gene: TRBV14; CDR3aa: CASSQVGYEQYF; CDR3nt: TGTGCCAGCAGCCAAGTGGGCTACGAGCAGTACTTC
d_gene: TRBD2; j_gene: TRBJ2-1; abundance: NA; v_gene: TRBV5-1; CDR3aa: CASSPPGEGRKQFF; CDR3nt: TGCGCCAGCAGCCCTCCTGGGGAGGGACGGAAGCAGTTCTTC
d_gene: TRBD2; j_gene: TRBJ2-5; abundance: NA; v_gene: TRBV29-1; CDR3aa: CSALAGAGETQYF; CDR3nt: TGCAGCGCATTAGCGGGGGCCGGAGAGACCCAGTACTTC
d_gene: TRBD1; j_gene: TRBJ2-3; abundance: NA; v_gene: TRBV5-1; CDR3aa: CASSLVTTGTGPTDTQYF; CDR3nt: TGCGCCAGCAGCCTTGTAACAACCGGGACAGGGCCCACAGATACGCAGTATTTT
d_gene: NA; j_gene: TRBJ2-2; abundance: few; v_gene: TRBV29-1; CDR3aa: CSGRIGNTGELFF; CDR3nt: TGCAGCGGGCGGATCGGTAACACCGGGGAGCTGTTTTTT
d_gene: NA; j_gene: TRBJ2-1; abundance: NA; v_gene: TRBV18; CDR3aa: CASSPSTNEQFF; CDR3nt: TGTGCCAGCTCACCGAGTACCAATGAGCAGTTCTTC
d_gene: NA; j_gene: TRBJ1-5; abundance: NA; v_gene: TRBV30; CDR3aa: CAWSSRGNQPQHF; CDR3nt: TGTGCCTGGAGTTCACGCGGGAATCAGCCCCAGCATTTT
d_gene: NA; j_gene: TRBJ2-1; abundance: NA; v_gene: TRBV5-4; CDR3aa: CASSLVNDEQFF; CDR3nt: TGTGCCAGCAGCTTGGTGAACGATGAGCAGTTCTTC
d_gene: TRBD1; j_gene: TRBJ1-5; abundance: NA; v_gene: TRBV10-3; CDR3aa: CAISPGTGDQPQHF; CDR3nt: TGTGCCATCAGCCCGGGCACAGGGGATCAGCCCCAGCATTTT
d_gene: NA; j_gene: TRBJ2-7; abundance: once; v_gene: TRBV4-2; CDR3aa: CASSQEGQDEQYF; CDR3nt: TGTGCCAGCAGCCAAGAAGGGCAGGACGAGCAGTACTTC
d_gene: NA; j_gene: TRBJ2-3; abundance: NA; v_gene: TRBV29-1; CDR3aa: CSVESFGYTDTQYF; CDR3nt: TGCAGCGTTGAGTCATTCGGTTACACAGATACGCAGTATTTT
d_gene: NA; j_gene: TRBJ1-1; abundance: NA; v_gene: TRBV23-1; CDR3aa: CASSRGARTEAFF; CDR3nt: TGCGCCAGCAGTCGGGGGGCGAGGACTGAAGCTTTCTTT
d_gene: NA; j_gene: TRBJ2-2; abundance: few; v_gene: TRBV29-1; CDR3aa: CSVAAGPDTGELFF; CDR3nt: TGCAGCGTTGCGGCAGGGCCCGACACCGGGGAGCTGTTTTTT
d_gene: TRBD2; j_gene: TRBJ2-5; abundance: NA; v_gene: TRBV7-6; CDR3aa: CASSFSGGGETQYF; CDR3nt: TGTGCCAGCAGCTTTAGCGGGGGAGGGGAGACCCAGTACTTC
d_gene: NA; j_gene: TRBJ2-3; abundance: NA; v_gene: TRBV29-1; CDR3aa: CSVVGRSTDTQYF; CDR3nt: TGCAGCGTTGTAGGCAGGAGCACAGATACGCAGTATTTT
d_gene: NA; j_gene: TRBJ1-5; abundance: NA; v_gene: TRBV30; CDR3aa: CAWSGGDRPQHF; CDR3nt: TGTGCCTGGAGTGGGGGGGATCGGCCCCAGCATTTT
d_gene: NA; j_gene: TRBJ2-7; abundance: NA; v_gene: TRBV30; CDR3aa: CAWNPPTDSYEQYF; CDR3nt: TGTGCCTGGAACCCACCTACGGACTCCTACGAGCAGTACTTC